These T cell receptor beta chains were read from a single sample in a study of cytomegalovirus exposure and HLA in healthy donors. Sequencing used immunoSEQ multiplex PCR; TCRdb keeps in-frame clones, though not all of them. The sample holds 150,000 to 200,000 clones, roughly 85% seen once. The sequencing sample was made of PBMCs. Source of these receptors: a woman between 35 and 50 years old in good health and CMV-seronegative. Each CDR3 is given with its conserved first and last residue. Each record gives: clone size, D gene, J gene, V gene, CDR3 protein, CDR3 DNA. The D gene is left open where the match is weak. Clone size is shown for a subset of rows, as once, few, many or a class of expanded clone.

size: -; D: TRBD1; J: TRBJ2-1; V: TRBV6-1; CDR3: CASSERGDRGYNEQFF; DNA: TGTGCCAGCAGTGAAAGGGGGGACAGGGGGTACAATGAGCAGTTCTTC
size: once; D: -; J: TRBJ1-5; V: TRBV9; CDR3: CASSVDGGRQPQHF; DNA: TGTGCCAGCAGCGTAGATGGGGGCCGTCAGCCCCAGCATTTT
size: -; D: TRBD2; J: TRBJ2-7; V: TRBV30; CDR3: CAWSVILAGDYEQYF; DNA: TGTGCCTGGAGTGTCATCCTAGCGGGAGACTACGAGCAGTACTTC
size: -; D: TRBD2; J: TRBJ2-5; V: TRBV5-1; CDR3: CASSLGTSGGARETQYF; DNA: TGCGCCAGCAGCTTGGGGACTAGCGGGGGGGCCAGGGAGACCCAGTACTTC
size: once; D: TRBD2; J: TRBJ2-7; V: TRBV25-1; CDR3: CASSEGTSGTSYEQYF; DNA: TGTGCCAGCAGTGAGGGGACTAGCGGAACATCCTACGAGCAGTACTTC
size: -; D: -; J: TRBJ2-5; V: TRBV10-1; CDR3: CASKGPGLDETQYF; DNA: TGCGCCAGCAAGGGGCCGGGTTTGGACGAGACCCAGTACTTC
size: -; D: -; J: TRBJ1-6; V: TRBV21-1; CDR3: CASSKVLSESSSYNSPLHF; DNA: TGTGCCAGCAGCAAAGTGTTATCGGAGTCTAGCTCCTATAATTCACCCCTCCACTTT
size: -; D: -; J: TRBJ1-5; V: TRBV7-9; CDR3: CASSLWPNQPQHF; DNA: TGTGCCAGCAGCTTATGGCCCAATCAGCCCCAGCATTTT
size: -; D: -; J: TRBJ2-7; V: TRBV6-5; CDR3: CASSYSGGGNEQYF; DNA: TGTGCCAGCAGTTACTCAGGGGGTGGCAACGAGCAGTACTTC
size: -; D: -; J: TRBJ2-2; V: TRBV28; CDR3: CASSLYSRIRTGELFF; DNA: TGTGCCAGCAGTTTGTACTCCCGAATTCGCACCGGGGAGCTGTTTTTT
size: few; D: -; J: TRBJ2-6; V: TRBV9; CDR3: CASSTTGANVLTF; DNA: TGTGCCAGCAGCACCACAGGAGCCAACGTCCTGACTTTC
size: -; D: -; J: TRBJ2-6; V: TRBV5-8; CDR3: CASSYFGGPGANVLTF; DNA: TGTGCCAGCAGCTACTTCGGGGGGCCTGGGGCCAACGTCCTGACTTTC
size: -; D: TRBD1; J: TRBJ2-7; V: TRBV28; CDR3: CASSLAGGKQYF; DNA: TGTGCCAGCAGTTTAGCAGGGGGAAAGCAGTACTTC
size: once; D: -; J: TRBJ1-1; V: TRBV27; CDR3: CASSKAGGGTEAFF; DNA: TGTGCCAGCAGTAAGGCGGGGGGGGGCACTGAAGCTTTCTTT
size: -; D: -; J: TRBJ1-2; V: TRBV7-8; CDR3: CASSETDISLYGYTF; DNA: TGTGCCAGCAGCGAGACAGACATTTCCCTCTATGGCTACACCTTC
size: -; D: -; J: TRBJ2-2; V: TRBV7-7; CDR3: CASSLNTVEGGELFF; DNA: TGTGCTAGCAGCTTAAATACGGTGGAGGGCGGGGAGCTGTTTTTT
size: -; D: TRBD2; J: TRBJ2-3; V: TRBV2; CDR3: CASHTSGAQYF; DNA: TGTGCCAGCCATACTAGCGGTGCGCAGTATTTT
size: -; D: TRBD2; J: TRBJ2-7; V: TRBV18; CDR3: CASSPFSGRAGEQYF; DNA: TGTGCCAGCTCACCCTTTAGCGGGAGGGCAGGCGAGCAGTACTTC
size: -; D: -; J: TRBJ1-5; V: TRBV7-9; CDR3: CASSFGGAQSNQPQHF; DNA: TGTGCCAGCAGCTTTGGAGGCGCCCAGAGCAATCAGCCCCAGCATTTT
size: -; D: TRBD2; J: TRBJ2-2; V: TRBV4-2; CDR3: CAGRVAGGPNTGELFF; DNA: TGTGCCGGCAGGGTAGCGGGAGGGCCCAACACCGGGGAGCTGTTTTTT
size: -; D: -; J: TRBJ1-5; V: TRBV6-1; CDR3: CASSLEWEPQHF; DNA: TGTGCCAGCAGCTTGGAGTGGGAGCCCCAGCATTTT
size: -; D: -; J: TRBJ1-1; V: TRBV7-9; CDR3: CASSLVGGSNTEAFF; DNA: TGTGCCAGCAGCTTAGTTGGAGGTTCGAACACTGAAGCTTTCTTT
size: -; D: -; J: TRBJ1-4; V: TRBV7-9; CDR3: CASSLLPATNEKLFF; DNA: TGTGCCAGCAGCTTACTCCCTGCAACTAATGAAAAACTGTTTTTT
size: few; D: -; J: TRBJ1-4; V: TRBV4-2; CDR3: CATRPLQATNEKLFF; DNA: TGTGCCACCCGGCCCCTTCAGGCAACTAATGAAAAACTGTTTTTT
size: -; D: -; J: TRBJ2-5; V: TRBV2; CDR3: CASSEALLAGIQETQYF; DNA: TGTGCCAGCAGTGAAGCGCTTCTGGCGGGAATCCAAGAGACCCAGTACTTC
size: few; D: -; J: TRBJ1-4; V: TRBV2; CDR3: CASSGATQGKLFF; DNA: TGTGCCAGCAGCGGGGCAACTCAGGGGAAACTGTTTTTT
size: -; D: -; J: TRBJ1-2; V: TRBV6-4; CDR3: CASRTDGTYGYTF; DNA: TGTGCCAGCAGGACTGACGGAACGTATGGCTACACCTTC
size: -; D: -; J: TRBJ1-2; V: TRBV7-2; CDR3: CASSLEILGGYTF; DNA: TGTGCCAGCAGCTTAGAGATCCTCGGGGGCTACACCTTC
size: -; D: -; J: TRBJ2-2; V: TRBV2; CDR3: CASSPGTGAAGELFF; DNA: TGCGCCAGCAGTCCCGGGACGGGAGCGGCCGGGGAGCTGTTTTTT
size: -; D: TRBD1; J: TRBJ1-3; V: TRBV4-1; CDR3: CASSPQGNTIYF; DNA: TGCGCCAGCAGCCCACAGGGGAACACCATATATTTT
size: -; D: -; J: TRBJ1-6; V: TRBV11-3; CDR3: CASSRLPQENSPLHF; DNA: TGTGCCAGCAGCCGTCTCCCTCAGGAAAATTCACCCCTCCACTTT
size: -; D: TRBD2; J: TRBJ2-2; V: TRBV5-1; CDR3: CASSPSSAGVWTGELFF; DNA: TGCGCCAGCAGCCCCAGTTCCGCGGGGGTCTGGACCGGGGAGCTGTTTTTT
size: -; D: -; J: TRBJ2-5; V: TRBV2; CDR3: CASSGGLQQETQYF; DNA: TGTGCCAGCAGTGGGGGACTCCAGCAAGAGACCCAGTACTTC
size: -; D: -; J: TRBJ2-7; V: TRBV5-8; CDR3: CASSFSRTTTYEQYF; DNA: TGTGCCAGCAGCTTTTCCAGGACAACAACCTACGAGCAGTACTTC
size: -; D: -; J: TRBJ1-2; V: TRBV10-3; CDR3: CAIKGGAREGYTF; DNA: TGTGCCATCAAAGGAGGGGCGCGAGAGGGCTACACCTTC
size: -; D: TRBD2; J: TRBJ2-3; V: TRBV7-3; CDR3: CASSRGGFSTDTQYF; DNA: TGTGCCAGCAGCCGGGGGGGCTTTAGCACAGATACGCAGTATTTT
size: -; D: -; J: TRBJ2-5; V: TRBV6-5; CDR3: CASSGGTFEGAQYF; DNA: TGTGCCAGCAGTGGGGGGACCTTCGAAGGTGCCCAGTACTTC
size: -; D: TRBD2; J: TRBJ2-3; V: TRBV2; CDR3: CASIHFRGEGDTQYF; DNA: TGTGCCAGCATTCACTTCCGGGGGGAGGGAGATACGCAGTATTTT
size: -; D: -; J: TRBJ2-1; V: TRBV11-3; CDR3: CASGRDSSNPGNEQFF; DNA: TGTGCCAGCGGTCGGGACTCCTCGAATCCTGGCAATGAGCAGTTCTTC
size: -; D: TRBD2; J: TRBJ2-3; V: TRBV7-2; CDR3: CASSLGVTSGNTDTQYF; DNA: TGTGCCAGCAGCCTGGGGGTGACTAGCGGGAACACAGATACGCAGTATTTT
size: once; D: TRBD1; J: TRBJ2-7; V: TRBV28; CDR3: CASSLQGDNSYEQYF; DNA: TGTGCCAGCAGTTTACAGGGGGACAACTCCTACGAGCAGTACTTC
size: -; D: -; J: TRBJ1-4; V: TRBV2; CDR3: CASKQGATNEKLFF; DNA: TGTGCCAGCAAACAGGGAGCAACTAATGAAAAACTGTTTTTT
size: -; D: TRBD1; J: TRBJ1-4; V: TRBV7-2; CDR3: CASSWTGIEKLFF; DNA: TGTGCCAGCAGCTGGACAGGGATCGAAAAACTGTTTTTT
size: few; D: -; J: TRBJ2-2; V: TRBV5-1; CDR3: CASSLARAGGAGTGELFF; DNA: TGCGCCAGCAGCTTGGCCAGGGCTGGGGGCGCGGGTACCGGGGAGCTGTTTTTT
size: -; D: -; J: TRBJ1-2; V: TRBV27; CDR3: CASTIPGFNYGYTF; DNA: TGTGCCAGCACTATTCCGGGGTTTAACTATGGCTACACCTTC
size: -; D: TRBD1; J: TRBJ1-1; V: TRBV7-6; CDR3: CASSPQGQGVMNTEAFF; DNA: TGTGCCAGCAGCCCCCAGGGACAGGGGGTGATGAACACTGAAGCTTTCTTT
size: -; D: -; J: TRBJ1-2; V: TRBV27; CDR3: CASSLSKGRTQGYTF; DNA: TGTGCCAGCAGTTTATCGAAGGGGCGAACGCAAGGCTACACCTTC
size: once; D: TRBD1; J: TRBJ2-7; V: TRBV19; CDR3: CASSGRTGKLYEQYF; DNA: TGTGCCAGTAGTGGACGGACAGGGAAACTATACGAGCAGTACTTC
size: -; D: -; J: TRBJ2-7; V: TRBV5-6; CDR3: CASRLAGFEQYF; DNA: TGTGCCAGCAGACTGGCGGGGTTTGAGCAGTACTTC
size: once; D: -; J: TRBJ1-1; V: TRBV25-1; CDR3: CASNGGGDTEAFF; DNA: TGTGCCAGCAATGGGGGGGGAGACACTGAAGCTTTCTTT
size: -; D: TRBD1; J: TRBJ2-5; V: TRBV5-1; CDR3: CASSLAGLAGTGGRSQETQYF; DNA: TGCGCCAGCAGCTTGGCTGGACTAGCCGGGACAGGGGGTCGTAGCCAAGAGACCCAGTACTTC
size: once; D: TRBD1; J: TRBJ1-1; V: TRBV6-5; CDR3: CASSYRATGLNTEAFF; DNA: TGTGCCAGCAGTTACCGGGCGACAGGGTTGAACACTGAAGCTTTCTTT
size: once; D: -; J: TRBJ2-3; V: TRBV10-3; CDR3: CAISRGSGTDTQYF; DNA: TGTGCCATCAGTAGGGGGTCTGGCACAGATACGCAGTATTTT
size: once; D: -; J: TRBJ1-1; V: TRBV27; CDR3: CASSKGFDTEAFF; DNA: TGTGCCAGCAGTAAGGGGTTCGACACTGAAGCTTTCTTT
size: once; D: TRBD2; J: TRBJ2-1; V: TRBV10-3; CDR3: CAISELTGGSGREQFF; DNA: TGTGCCATCAGTGAGTTGACGGGAGGATCAGGGAGAGAGCAGTTCTTC